A single sample gave rise to the 6 T cell receptor beta chains below, sequenced in a study of OX40 agonist ivuxolimab in advanced cancers. TCRdb keeps only in-frame clones here, not all; method: immunoSEQ multiplex PCR. Among approximately 30,000 clones, approximately 90% were seen once, and the ten largest hold nearly 25%. The material sequenced was CD4+ or CD8+ T cells sorted from blood, taken in a trial of the OX40 agonist ivuxolimab. The receptor set was obtained from an adult with an advanced solid tumor such as melanoma, head and neck, liver or kidney cancer.

The V gene is TRBV4-3, the J gene TRBJ2-2; the match to TRBD2 covers 7 bases. CDR3 length: 15 amino acids. Germline V lookup: CDR1 LGHNA, CDR2 YSLEER. With V trimmed by 0 bases and J by 7 bases, 5 bases remained unmatched. CDR3 DNA: TGCGCCAGCAGCCAAGAGCGGGAGCTCGGCGGGGAGCTGTTTTTT. Its translation: CASSQERELGGELFF.

DNA for the CDR3: TGTGCCAGCAGCTTTCTTCCTATCTCATCTAGCACAGATACGCAGTATTTT. This gives the protein CASSFLPISSSTDTQYF. The chain is built from TRBV7-9 and TRBJ2-3; D not resolved. The V end lost 3 bases, the J end lost 0 bases, and 16 bases lay between the germline ends. CDR1 SEHNR and CDR2 FQNEAQ come from the germline V gene (reference sequence). The CDR3 totals 17 residues.

On this clone: Sequence at one end of the junction differs from germline and may be a read error. Distinct nucleotide sequences in the sample also encode this CDR3. The gene calls are TRBV7-9 and TRBJ2-1; a possible D gene is TRBD2 (5 bases). This CDR3 is built from 13 residues. Germline V gene data show CDR1 as SEHNR and CDR2 as FQNEAQ (reference sequence). The chain's CDR3 is CASSQDYLNEQFF. The CDR3 DNA follows: TGCGCCAGCAGCCAAGACTACCTCAATGAGCAGTTCTTC.

This chain uses TRBV19 with TRBJ1-1; D is uncertain. CDR1 and CDR2 from the germline V gene are LNHDA and SQIVND (reference sequence). Trimming left V 7 bases short and J 0 bases short, with 9 bases between. The CDR3 is 13 amino acids. The CDR3 region has the DNA TGTGCCAGTACTCGGAGAATGAACACTGAAGCTTTCTTT. Residues: CASTRRMNTEAFF.

The chain has TRBV29-1 and TRBJ2-1; TRBD2 matches 12 bases. This CDR3 is built from 14 residues. In germline, CDR1 is SQVTM, CDR2 ANQGSEA. After removal of 5 bases from V and 1 base from J, the junction contained 0 bases not matched to a gene. Here the CDR3 reads CSVLAGGSYNEQFF. CDR3 bases: TGCAGCGTTCTAGCGGGAGGGTCCTACAATGAGCAGTTCTTC.

Only one count was recorded for this clone. CDR3 loop: CASSLAVEGPGNTIYF. The CDR3 DNA sequence: TGTGCCAGCAGCTTAGCGGTGGAGGGTCCTGGAAACACCATATATTTT. This chain links TRBV7-6 with TRBJ1-3; D uncertain. The CDR3 has 16 amino acids. V was pared by 0 bases and J by 2 bases, with 11 bases between. Germline V gene sequence: CDR1 SGHVS, CDR2 FNYEAQ. The whole variable domain, remainder taken from reference TRBV7-6 and TRBJ1-3, is GAGVSQSPRYKVTKRGQDVALRCDPISGHVSLYWYRQALGQGPEFLTYFNYEAQQDKSGLPNDRFSAERPEGSISTLTIQRTEQRDSAMYRCASSLAVEGPGNTIYFGEGSWLTVV.